The 21 T cell receptor beta chains in this list originate from one sample, sequenced in a study of beta chain features in type 1 diabetes. Notes on the study in general: Type 1 diabetes patients had TCRB CDR3s that were shorter (moderately but significantly so) in all four CD4+ subsets.

The entirety of the isolated RNA underwent reverse transcription, so expressed TCRB transcripts were sequenced. The data were produced by immunoSEQ multiplex PCR, yet TCRdb's version contains in-frame clones alone and is incomplete. Among 150,000 to 200,000 clones, 7.5% to 8.5% were seen once, and the ten largest hold approximately 0.54%. These receptors lack a known antigen. What was sequenced was central memory CD4+ T cells from blood. These TCRs come from a man between 18 and 35 years old with type 1 diabetes.

The V and J genes are TRBV6-5 and TRBJ1-3; D remains ambiguous. The germline V and J ends were trimmed by 2 bases and 0 bases, with 11 bases remaining between them. This CDR3 comprises 16 residues. Looked up from germline, CDR1 is MNHEY and CDR2 is SVGAGI. The CDR3 DNA is TGTGCCAGCAGTTACAGGAGTATCCGCTCTGGAAACACCATATATTTT. Translated, it gives CASSYRSIRSGNTIYF.

Of note for this clone: This CDR3 is also generated by other DNA sequences in the sample. This chain links TRBV7-2 with TRBJ2-5; D is uncertain. Per the germline V gene, CDR1 is SGHTA and CDR2 is FQGNSA. The V gene lost 1 base and the J gene lost 4 bases, with 4 bases spanning the gap. CDR3 length: 12 residues. Written as DNA, the CDR3 is TGTGCCAGCAGCTTAGTAGCAGAGACCCAGTACTTC. Translating gives CASSLVAETQYF.

The gene calls are TRBV29-1 and TRBJ1-1; 8 bases match TRBD1. The CDR3 covers 12 residues. V was pared by 7 bases and J by 1 base, with 2 bases of the junction left unmatched. Germline V gives CDR1 SQVTM, CDR2 ANQGSEA. CDR3 sequence (DNA): TGCAGCGGACAGGGGTGGAACACTGAAGCTTTCTTT. Amino acid sequence: CSGQGWNTEAFF.

The chain has TRBV28 and TRBJ2-7; D perhaps matches TRBD1 (6 bases). Trimming pared 6 bases from V and 2 bases from J, leaving 14 bases between. Germline CDR1 and CDR2: MDHEN and SYDVKM. The CDR3 is 14 amino acids. The CDR3 DNA reads as TGTGCCAGCAGGGCGACAGGTGGGCCCTACGAGCAGTACTTC. This encodes CASRATGGPYEQYF.

The J gene is TRBJ2-7, the V gene TRBV6-5; 7 bases line up with TRBD1. Germline CDR1 and CDR2: MNHEY and SVGAGI. With V trimmed by 1 base and J by 0 bases, 3 bases remained unmatched. This CDR3 spans 15 amino acids. In nucleotides, the CDR3 is TGTGCCAGCAGTTACTGGACAGGAGGCTCCTACGAGCAGTACTTC. Protein product: CASSYWTGGSYEQYF.

This clone was observed a few times. The V gene is TRBV10-1, the J gene TRBJ2-4; D may be TRBD1 (6 bases). The CDR3 is 13 residues long. Germline V lookup: CDR1 WNHNN, CDR2 SYGVQD (reference sequence). Trimming stripped 4 bases from V and 6 bases from J, with 10 bases between. Written as DNA, the CDR3 is TGCGCCAGCAGTGCCGAACAGGGAAACATTCAGTACTTC. As protein: CASSAEQGNIQYF.

A note on this clone: This CDR3 is also generated by other DNA sequences in the sample. The chain joins TRBV30 to TRBJ1-5; the D gene is possibly TRBD1 (6 bases). The ends were cut back, 3 bases at V and 4 bases at J, with 10 bases in the middle. The CDR3 has 13 residues. In germline, CDR1 is GTSNPN, CDR2 SVGIG (reference sequence). CDR3 protein: CAWSRDNNQPQHF. CDR3 sequence (DNA): TGTGCCTGGAGCCGGGACAATAATCAGCCCCAGCATTTT.

This clone came up a few times. This rearrangement joins TRBV19 to TRBJ1-5, with D maybe TRBD1 (5 bases). Trimming removed 3 bases at V and 2 bases at J, with 11 bases between. The CDR3 is 15 amino acids. Per germline, CDR1 LNHDA and CDR2 SQIVND (reference sequence). The CDR3 coding sequence is TGTGCCAGTAGTATCGCAGGGTTTGGCAATCAGCCCCAGCATTTT. It translates to CASSIAGFGNQPQHF.

This clone has just a few counts. The rearrangement joins TRBV18 to TRBJ2-7, with D maybe TRBD1 (5 bases). The V end was cut by 1 base, the J end by 5 bases, with 12 bases between. The CDR3 totals 14 residues. Germline V gene lookup returns CDR1 KGHSH and CDR2 LQKENI. CDR3 residues: CASSPLRGSHEQYF. The CDR3 region has the DNA TGTGCCAGCTCACCACTAAGGGGCAGCCACGAGCAGTACTTC.

This clone has more than one count but fewer than ten. This chain links TRBV7-2 with TRBJ2-7; weak D call: TRBD1 (5 bases). This CDR3 has 14 residues. With 1 base removed from V and 11 bases from J, the gap between germline ends came to 18 bases. Germline CDR1 reads SGHTA; CDR2 reads FQGNSA. Here the CDR3 reads CASSLEGRQGNKYF. CDR3 DNA sequence: TGTGCCAGCAGCTTAGAAGGAAGGCAGGGAAATAAGTACTTC.

This clone appeared a few times. J is TRBJ2-1 and V is TRBV25-1, with 7 nucleotides matching TRBD1. CDR1 is MGHDK, CDR2 SYGVNS, per germline. V gave up 1 base and J gave up 1 base; unmatched junction bases: 7. CDR3 size: 17 residues. CDR3 sequence reads: CASSEWSAGGSYNEQFF. The CDR3 DNA is TGTGCCAGCAGTGAATGGTCGGCAGGGGGATCCTACAATGAGCAGTTCTTC.

This clone was observed a few times. The chain links TRBV29-1 to TRBJ2-7; 10 bases map to TRBD1. The CDR3 is 13 residues long. Losses at the gene ends were 5 bases for V and 5 bases for J; bases not matched to a gene: 6. The germline CDR1 and CDR2 sequences are SQVTM and ANQGSEA. The CDR3: CSVPGTGDNEQYF. In DNA form, the CDR3 reads TGCAGCGTTCCCGGGACAGGGGACAACGAGCAGTACTTC.

V and J are TRBV18 and TRBJ1-1; no clear D gene. Looked up from germline, CDR1 is KGHSH and CDR2 is LQKENI. CDR3 length equals 14 residues. Trimming removed 3 bases from V and 4 bases from J, with 12 bases in between. The CDR3 DNA reads as TGTGCCAGCTCACCGACTGAGTCTTCCACTGAAGCTTTCTTT. Translation gives CASSPTESSTEAFF.

This clone has just a few counts. The chain uses TRBV5-1 and TRBJ1-1; D is uncertain. The CDR3 contains 17 residues. Germline-derived CDR1 and CDR2 are SGHRS and YFSETQ. Trimming left V 4 bases short and J 6 bases short, with 25 bases between. The CDR3 spells CASSLDVTVGAEAEAFF. The DNA of the CDR3 is TGCGCCAGCAGCCTAGACGTCACTGTGGGTGCGGAAGCTGAAGCTTTCTTT.

There are a few counts of this clone. The V call is TRBV19, the J call TRBJ2-5; 8 bases fit TRBD1. The V gene end was trimmed by 5 bases and the J gene end by 5 bases; junction bases not matched to a gene: 10. Germline CDR1 and CDR2: LNHDA and SQIVND (reference sequence). CDR3 size: 15 residues. The CDR3 coding sequence is TGTGCCAGTAGTGTCGGGACAGGATTCCGGGAGACCCAGTACTTC. Translating gives CASSVGTGFRETQYF.

This clone was seen only a few times. The chain links TRBV7-2 to TRBJ1-3, with a weak D call TRBD1 (6 bases). Trimming took off 5 bases at V and 2 bases at J, with 16 bases between the two ends. The CDR3 loop spans 16 amino acids. The germline V gene has CDR1 SGHTA and CDR2 FQGNSA. In DNA, the CDR3 is TGTGCCAGCAGCCTCAGACCAGGGGTTGCTGGAAACACCATATATTTT. This encodes CASSLRPGVAGNTIYF.

This clone came up a few times. The chain is built from TRBV6-5 and TRBJ2-6, with a weak D call TRBD2 (5 bases). The V end lost 5 bases, the J end lost 2 bases, and 10 bases lay between the germline ends. The germline CDR1 and CDR2 sequences are MNHEY and SVGAGI. This CDR3 region has 15 residues. In DNA, the CDR3 is TGTGCCAGCAGTCGCCCCGGGGCTGGGGCCAACGTCCTGACTTTC. Encoded protein: CASSRPGAGANVLTF.

This clone has a handful of counts. V usage is TRBV4-2 and J usage is TRBJ2-1; D possibly corresponds to TRBD2 (6 bases). V lost 1 base and J 6 bases, leaving 16 bases between the germline ends. Germline V gene sequence: CDR1 LGHNA, CDR2 YNFKEQ. The CDR3 extends over 16 amino acids. CDR3 bases: TGTGCCAGCAGCCAAGGGGGAGGTAGCGGAATCAATGAGCAGTTCTTC. Translating it yields CASSQGGGSGINEQFF.

The chain recombines TRBV28 with TRBJ1-2, with 10 bases that match TRBD1. CDR1 MDHEN and CDR2 SYDVKM come from the germline V gene. The J segment lost 8 bases and the V segment lost 5 bases, leaving 8 bases of the junction unmatched. The CDR3 consists of 14 residues. CDR3 in DNA: TGTGCCAGCAGTAGGATGGGACAGGGGCGCGGCTACACCTTC. Translation: CASSRMGQGRGYTF.

This chain joins TRBV6-5 and TRBJ2-1, with a weak D call TRBD2 (6 bases). V was trimmed by 8 bases and J by 3 bases, leaving 17 bases between them. This CDR3 is built from 15 residues. Germline V gene lookup returns CDR1 MNHEY and CDR2 SVGAGI. The CDR3 loop reads CASAPATGVYNEQFF. In DNA form, the CDR3 reads TGTGCCAGCGCCCCAGCGACGGGGGTCTACAATGAGCAGTTCTTC.

This sequence joins TRBV29-1 and TRBJ2-4; the D gene is possibly TRBD1 (5 bases). Trimming removed 5 bases at V and 2 bases at J, with 13 bases between. The germline V gene has CDR1 SQVTM and CDR2 ANQGSEA. The CDR3 length is 14 residues. The CDR3 bases are TGCAGCGTTTGTGGGGCGGAGACCAAAAACATTCAGTACTTC. It encodes CSVCGAETKNIQYF.